These T cell receptor beta chains were read from a single sample in a study of regulatory T cells in long-lasting Graves disease. TCRdb re-called the multiplex PCR reads through MiXCR, storing one row per CDR3 protein. The data hold roughly 420,000 distinct CDR3 sequences, with 14% observed a single time. Another study also made use of these data, one on T cells in Graves' hyperthyroidism and ophthalmopathy.

The sequenced sample was peripheral blood mononuclear cells (PBMCs), obtained at new diagnosis, from a patient treated with antithyroid drugs. Receptor source: a woman aged 45-65 years with Graves disease. CDR3s include the opening cysteine and the closing phenylalanine or tryptophan. Each record gives: V gene, clone size, J gene, D gene, CDR3 protein, CDR3 DNA. A D gene is named only where the DNA matches it firmly. Expanded clones get a size class; other rows say once, few or many, or leave the size out.

>TRBV12-3/TRBV12-4|many|TRBJ2-5|TRBD2
CASSMGLAGGPSQETQYF
TGTGCCAGCAGTATGGGACTAGCGGGAGGGCCGTCACAAGAGACCCAGTACTTC
>TRBV6-1|-|TRBJ1-5|-
CASIPGQTIFYSNQPQHF
TGTGCCAGCATTCCGGGACAAACCATATTTTATAGCAATCAGCCCCAGCATTTT
>TRBV3-1|many|TRBJ2-1|TRBD2
CASSLGLAINEQFF
TGTGCCAGCAGCCTCGGACTAGCTATCAATGAGCAGTTCTTC
>TRBV29-1|few|TRBJ2-7|TRBD2
CSVGTSGSHWQYF
TGCAGCGTAGGGACTAGCGGGAGTCATTGGCAGTACTTC
>TRBV20-1|many|TRBJ2-1|TRBD2
CSAKREFSYNEQFF
TGCAGTGCTAAGCGGGAGTTCTCCTACAATGAGCAGTTCTTC
>TRBV3-1|few|TRBJ2-4|-
CASSQDVRVTSSSKNIQYF
TGTGCCAGCAGCCAAGACGTCAGGGTAACGTCTTCTTCCAAAAACATTCAGTACTTC
>TRBV14|few|TRBJ1-2|-
CASSQDILGPYTF
TGTGCCAGCAGCCAAGATATTCTAGGGCCTTACACCTTC
>TRBV5-4|-|TRBJ1-1|TRBD1
CASRISPQGAYSFEAFF
TGTGCCAGCAGAATAAGCCCCCAGGGGGCTTACTCGTTTGAAGCTTTCTTT
>TRBV28|-|TRBJ1-2|TRBD1
CASSLLFGTVYGYTF
TGTGCCAGCAGTTTGCTTTTTGGGACAGTCTATGGCTACACCTTC
>TRBV2|many|TRBJ2-2|TRBD2
CASSEGLGGTSDTGELFF
TGTGCCAGCAGTGAAGGGTTGGGGGGGACTAGCGACACCGGGGAGCTGTTTTTT
>TRBV6-9|many|TRBJ2-1|TRBD1
CASSSSRGGFYNEQFF
TGTGCCAGCAGTTCATCAAGAGGGGGCTTTTACAATGAGCAGTTCTTC
>TRBV28|many|TRBJ2-5|TRBD2
CASSLAAGWGTQYF
TGTGCCAGCAGCCTAGCGGCGGGGTGGGGGACCCAGTACTTC
>TRBV10-1|many|TRBJ2-3|TRBD2
CASSGGTGTSGTSTDTQYF
TGCGCCAGCAGTGGGGGCACCGGGACTAGCGGTACTAGCACAGATACGCAGTATTTT
>TRBV30|many|TRBJ2-7|TRBD1
CAWNTPGQRPYEQYF
TGTGCCTGGAACACGCCGGGACAGAGACCCTACGAGCAGTACTTC
>TRBV6-2/TRBV6-3|-|TRBJ2-7|TRBD1
CASSPRPDRAGEQYF
TGTGCCAGCAGCCCCCGCCCCGACAGGGCAGGCGAGCAGTACTTC
>TRBV6-2/TRBV6-3|-|TRBJ1-2|-
CASSYNGFYGYTF
TGTGCCAGCAGTTACAACGGGTTCTATGGCTACACCTTC
>TRBV12-3/TRBV12-4|many|TRBJ2-1|TRBD2
CASTPKREVVSNEQFF
TGTGCCAGCACCCCAAAGCGGGAGGTGGTTAGCAATGAGCAGTTCTTC
>TRBV10-3|many|TRBJ2-1|-
CAISDVVAAYNEQFF
TGTGCCATCAGTGACGTCGTTGCGGCCTACAATGAGCAGTTCTTC
>TRBV7-9|few|TRBJ2-7|TRBD1
CASSLSGTGHSYEQYF
TGTGCCAGCAGCTTATCCGGGACAGGGCACTCCTACGAGCAGTACTTC
>TRBV2|many|TRBJ2-1|-
CAISGQPAGEQFF
TGTGCCATCTCGGGGCAGCCGGCAGGTGAGCAGTTCTTC
>TRBV12-3/TRBV12-4|many|TRBJ1-6|TRBD1
CASSLRDRDSPLHF
TGTGCCAGCAGTTTAAGGGACAGAGATTCACCCCTCCACTTT
>TRBV28|-|TRBJ1-2|TRBD1
CASDPGQGARGYTF
TGTGCCAGTGATCCGGGACAGGGGGCGAGGGGTTACACCTTC
>TRBV2|-|TRBJ2-6|-
CASSDGHLILSGANVLTF
TGTGCCAGCAGTGATGGCCATCTTATCCTCTCTGGGGCCAACGTCCTGACTTTC
>TRBV12-3/TRBV12-4|many|TRBJ2-3|-
CASSQIAALTDTQYF
TGTGCCAGCAGTCAGATAGCGGCACTCACAGATACGCAGTATTTT
>TRBV28|many|TRBJ1-5|-
CASSFSTRWGYSNQPQHF
TGTGCCAGCAGTTTCTCAACCCGGTGGGGTTATAGCAATCAGCCCCAGCATTTT
>TRBV3-1|many|TRBJ1-1|-
CASSQTALDTEAFF
TGTGCCAGCAGCCAGACAGCCCTGGACACTGAAGCTTTCTTT
>TRBV6-1|-|TRBJ2-2|TRBD2
CASRKLAGGDLTGELFF
TGTGCCAGCCGCAAGCTAGCGGGAGGGGATCTGACCGGGGAGCTGTTTTTT
>TRBV27|few|TRBJ2-1|TRBD1
CASSATTGGEQFF
TGTGCCAGCAGTGCAACCACAGGGGGCGAGCAGTTCTTC